A selection of T cell receptor beta chains follows, all from one sample in a study of cytomegalovirus exposure and HLA in healthy donors. This table comes from immunoSEQ multiplex PCR, and its TCRdb copy is limited to in-frame clones, with some not included. The table lists 150,000 to 200,000 clones, 65% to 85% of them singletons. The sequencing input was PBMCs. The receptors originated from a young man in good health and CMV-seronegative. Each CDR3 is given with its conserved first and last residue. The order of the fields is J gene, V gene, D gene, clone size, CDR3 protein, CDR3 DNA. A D gene is named only where the DNA matches it firmly. Clone size appears in some rows only: once, few, many, or a class for an expanded clone.

TRBJ1-2 TRBV5-4 NA once CASSLAGRVGYGYTF TGTGCCAGCAGCTTGGCGGGTCGGGTTGGGTATGGCTACACCTTC
TRBJ2-7 TRBV11-2 TRBD2 NA CASSLELAGVYEQYF TGTGCCAGCAGCTTAGAACTAGCGGGGGTATACGAGCAGTACTTC
TRBJ2-7 TRBV6-5 TRBD2 NA CASSSLLAGAYEQYF TGTGCCAGCAGTTCGTTACTAGCGGGAGCCTACGAGCAGTACTTC
TRBJ1-1 TRBV7-2 TRBD1 NA CASSSRTGGGGTEAFF TGTGCCAGCAGCTCCCGGACAGGGGGCGGGGGCACTGAAGCTTTCTTT
TRBJ2-1 TRBV21-1 NA NA CASIPTGGSYNEQFF TGTGCCAGCATCCCGACAGGGGGCTCTTACAATGAGCAGTTCTTC
TRBJ1-5 TRBV5-5 TRBD1 NA CASSPGQGWNQPQHF TGTGCCAGCAGCCCGGGACAGGGGTGGAATCAGCCCCAGCATTTT
TRBJ2-6 TRBV6-6 NA NA CASSYPSAGANVLTF TGTGCCAGCAGTTACCCTTCGGCTGGGGCCAACGTCCTGACTTTC
TRBJ1-5 TRBV6-5 TRBD1 NA CASSRTGGLQPQHF TGTGCCAGCAGCCGCACAGGGGGCCTTCAGCCCCAGCATTTT
TRBJ2-3 TRBV27 NA NA CASTSAHTDTQYF TGTGCCAGCACTAGCGCTCACACAGATACGCAGTATTTT
TRBJ2-7 TRBV7-2 TRBD1 NA CASSIRTGYLYEQYF TGTGCCAGCAGCATCAGGACAGGGTATCTCTACGAGCAGTACTTC
TRBJ1-1 TRBV19 TRBD1 NA CASSNRDRGVMNTEAFF TGTGCCAGTAGTAACCGGGACAGGGGGGTCATGAACACTGAAGCTTTCTTT
TRBJ2-1 TRBV7-9 TRBD2 NA CASSLYSGGAGNEQFF TGTGCCAGCAGCTTATACAGCGGGGGGGCGGGAAATGAGCAGTTCTTC
TRBJ1-2 TRBV27 NA NA CASSLHRDGNYGHTF TGTGCCAGCAGTTTACACAGGGACGGCAACTATGGCCACACCTTC
TRBJ2-7 TRBV5-1 NA NA CASSFGDPTGARLKQYF TGCGCCAGCAGCTTCGGGGACCCGACGGGAGCCCGGTTAAAGCAGTACTTC
TRBJ2-3 TRBV29-1 TRBD2 NA CSVDNSGSSGDTQYF TGCAGCGTTGACAATAGCGGGAGCAGCGGCGATACGCAGTATTTT
TRBJ2-7 TRBV20-1 NA NA CSAEDSYEQYF TGCAGTGCCGAGGACTCCTACGAGCAGTACTTC
TRBJ2-1 TRBV6-6 NA NA CASSSGYNEQFF TGTGCCAGCAGTTCGGGGTACAATGAGCAGTTCTTC
TRBJ1-2 TRBV30 TRBD1 NA CAWSGDSWYGYTF TGTGCCTGGAGTGGGGACAGTTGGTATGGCTACACCTTC
TRBJ2-3 TRBV19 TRBD2 NA CASGERGGQDTQYF TGTGCCAGTGGTGAGCGGGGGGGCCAAGATACGCAGTATTTT
TRBJ2-7 TRBV7-2 NA NA CASSLATEYELQYF TGTGCCAGCAGCTTAGCGACAGAATACGAGTTGCAGTACTTC
TRBJ2-1 TRBV9 TRBD2 NA CASSVQASGRIGEQFF TGTGCCAGCAGCGTACAGGCTAGCGGGAGGATCGGTGAGCAGTTCTTC
TRBJ2-2 TRBV9 TRBD2 once CASGLGPTGELFF TGTGCCAGCGGACTAGGACCCACCGGGGAGCTGTTTTTT
TRBJ2-1 TRBV19 NA NA CASRPGGRVDNEQFF TGTGCCAGTAGACCCGGGGGGCGAGTCGACAATGAGCAGTTCTTC
TRBJ2-3 TRBV5-1 TRBD2 once CASSLTSGVYTQYF TGCGCCAGCAGCTTGACTAGCGGGGTTTATACGCAGTATTTT
TRBJ2-1 TRBV5-1 NA NA CASSLGQGTYNEQFF TGCGCCAGCAGCTTGGGTCAGGGAACGTACAATGAGCAGTTCTTC
TRBJ1-4 TRBV7-6 NA NA CASSPGTPGEKLFF TGTGCCAGCAGCCCAGGGACTCCGGGGGAAAAACTGTTTTTT
TRBJ2-5 TRBV4-1 NA NA CASSQDQLGLALQETQYF TGCGCCAGCAGCCAAGATCAGCTTGGGCTAGCTTTGCAAGAGACCCAGTACTTC
TRBJ1-6 TRBV7-4 TRBD1 few CASSPPRDRGRNTDNSPLHF TGTGCCAGCAGCCCCCCCCGGGACAGGGGGCGAAATACGGATAATTCACCCCTCCACTTT
TRBJ2-5 TRBV9 TRBD2 few CASSVSGRGGPTETQYF TGTGCCAGCAGCGTTAGTGGACGGGGGGGCCCTACGGAGACCCAGTACTTC
TRBJ2-5 TRBV10-3 TRBD1 NA CAISQGAGETQYF TGTGCCATTTCACAGGGGGCCGGGGAGACCCAGTACTTC
TRBJ2-5 TRBV7-2 NA once CASSSNGGEGGTQYF TGTGCCAGCAGTTCCAACGGCGGGGAGGGGGGGACCCAGTACTTC
TRBJ2-2 TRBV5-5 NA NA CASSFRGARGGELFF TGTGCCAGCAGCTTCAGGGGGGCGAGAGGCGGGGAGCTGTTTTTT
TRBJ1-1 TRBV6-5 NA few CASSYSGRPADTEAFF TGTGCCAGCAGTTACTCTGGCAGGCCAGCGGACACTGAAGCTTTCTTT
TRBJ2-7 TRBV4-3 NA NA CASSQGLNYEQYF TGCGCCAGCAGCCAGGGACTCAACTACGAGCAGTACTTC
TRBJ2-7 TRBV7-2 NA NA CASSLAQGWRSSYEQYF TGTGCCAGCAGCTTAGCTCAAGGTTGGCGGAGCTCCTACGAGCAGTACTTC
TRBJ2-3 TRBV10-3 TRBD1 NA CAISEPGTGGTDTQYF TGTGCCATCAGTGAGCCTGGGACAGGGGGCACAGATACGCAGTATTTT
TRBJ1-1 TRBV5-1 NA few CASRYGHFNTEAFF TGCGCCAGCAGATACGGACATTTCAACACTGAAGCTTTCTTT
TRBJ2-7 TRBV9 TRBD2 NA CASSVGTGGVYEQYF TGTGCCAGCAGCGTGGGGACCGGGGGGGTGTACGAGCAGTACTTC
TRBJ2-3 TRBV7-3 NA NA CAGSLRVKDTQYF TGTGCCGGCAGCTTACGGGTTAAAGATACGCAGTATTTT
TRBJ2-3 TRBV7-2 NA NA CASSLGHSTDTQYF TGTGCCAGCAGCTTAGGACACTCCACAGATACGCAGTATTTT
TRBJ2-7 TRBV28 TRBD2 NA CASRASGKGEQYF TGTGCCAGCAGGGCTAGCGGGAAGGGGGAGCAGTACTTC
TRBJ2-2 TRBV5-6 TRBD1 few CASSRYGTAGELFF TGTGCCAGCAGCCGCTACGGGACAGCCGGGGAGCTGTTTTTT
TRBJ1-1 TRBV6-6 TRBD1 NA CASSDRVSTEAFF TGTGCCAGCAGCGACAGGGTGAGCACTGAAGCTTTCTTT
TRBJ1-1 TRBV29-1 NA NA CSVELLVMNTEAFF TGCAGCGTTGAACTCCTAGTAATGAACACTGAAGCTTTCTTT
TRBJ2-2 TRBV7-6 TRBD2 few CAGRGAGGVNTGELFF TGTGCCGGACGAGGAGCGGGAGGGGTGAACACCGGGGAGCTGTTTTTT
TRBJ1-1 TRBV18 NA NA CASSRREGEAFF TGTGCCAGCTCACGACGAGAGGGTGAAGCTTTCTTT
TRBJ2-1 TRBV4-2 NA NA CASSPTAAGSYNEQFF TGTGCCAGCAGCCCCACGGCAGCGGGCTCCTACAATGAGCAGTTCTTC
TRBJ2-7 TRBV27 NA NA CASSRRTGASDEQYF TGTGCCAGCAGTCGACGAACAGGGGCTAGCGACGAGCAGTACTTC
TRBJ2-3 TRBV5-1 TRBD1 NA CASSYYRGSLDTQYF TGCGCCAGCAGCTACTACAGGGGCTCCCTAGATACGCAGTATTTT
TRBJ1-2 TRBV6-6 NA NA CASSYSEGGGYTF TGTGCCAGCAGTTACTCAGAAGGGGGAGGCTACACCTTC
TRBJ1-6 TRBV27 NA NA CASSPQGQGVSSPLHF TGTGCCAGCAGTCCACAGGGACAAGGGGTTAGTTCACCCCTCCACTTT
TRBJ1-5 TRBV19 NA once CASSGQISNQPQHF TGTGCCAGTAGCGGACAGATTAGCAATCAGCCCCAGCATTTT
TRBJ1-1 TRBV18 NA NA CASSPPMGGRANTEAFF TGTGCCAGCTCACCACCGATGGGTGGCAGGGCGAACACTGAAGCTTTCTTT
TRBJ2-1 TRBV7-9 NA NA CSIFQGGVDNEQFF TGTTCCATATTTCAAGGAGGGGTCGACAATGAGCAGTTCTTC
TRBJ2-5 TRBV11-2 NA few CASSLELARETQYF TGTGCCAGCAGCTTAGAACTAGCTCGGGAGACCCAGTACTTC